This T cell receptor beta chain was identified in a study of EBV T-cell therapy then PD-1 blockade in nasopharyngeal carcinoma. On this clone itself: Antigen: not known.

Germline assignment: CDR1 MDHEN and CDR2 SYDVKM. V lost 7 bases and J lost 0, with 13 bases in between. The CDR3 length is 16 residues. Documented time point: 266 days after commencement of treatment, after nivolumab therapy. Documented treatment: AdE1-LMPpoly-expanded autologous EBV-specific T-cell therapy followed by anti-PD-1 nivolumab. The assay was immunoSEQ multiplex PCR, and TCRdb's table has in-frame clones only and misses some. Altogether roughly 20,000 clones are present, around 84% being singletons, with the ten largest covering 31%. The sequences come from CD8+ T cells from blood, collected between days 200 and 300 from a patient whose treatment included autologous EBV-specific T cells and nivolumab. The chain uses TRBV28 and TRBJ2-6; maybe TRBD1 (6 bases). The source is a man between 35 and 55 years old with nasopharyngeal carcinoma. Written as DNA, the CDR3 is TGTGCCAGCACGGATGGGGGCCTCTCTGGGGCCAACGTCCTGACTTTC. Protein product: CASTDGGLSGANVLTF.